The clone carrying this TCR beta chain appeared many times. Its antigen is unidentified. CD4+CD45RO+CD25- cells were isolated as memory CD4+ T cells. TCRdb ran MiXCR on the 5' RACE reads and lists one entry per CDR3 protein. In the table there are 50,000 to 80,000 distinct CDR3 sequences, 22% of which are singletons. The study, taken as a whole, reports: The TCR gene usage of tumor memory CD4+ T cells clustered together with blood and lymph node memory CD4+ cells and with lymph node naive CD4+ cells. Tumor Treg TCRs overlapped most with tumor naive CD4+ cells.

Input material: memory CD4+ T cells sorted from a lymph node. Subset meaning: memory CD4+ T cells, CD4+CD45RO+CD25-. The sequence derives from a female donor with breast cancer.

CDR3 bases: TGTGCCAGCAGCCCAGGGGGTCGGGGTTCGAACACTGAAGCTTTCTTT. Its translation is CASSPGGRGSNTEAFF. The V and J genes are TRBV14 and TRBJ1-1; 7 bases align to TRBD1. Germline V gene sequence: CDR1 SGHDN, CDR2 FVKESK. The CDR3 sequence is 16 residues long. Unmatched junction bases numbered 9, after V lost 4 bases and J lost 1 base.